This T cell receptor beta chain was documented in a study of T cells in Graves' hyperthyroidism and ophthalmopathy. Overall study results and limits: Before onset, ophthalmopathy was predicted by the model a median approximately 6.6 months earlier.

This clonotype was counted at least ten times. Antigen specificity is unknown. The germline V gene encodes CDR1 KGHSH and CDR2 LQKENI. The CDR3 is 14 amino acids. The V gene end was trimmed by 8 bases and the J gene end by 5 bases; junction bases not matched to a gene: 7. RNA transcripts were the template for amplifying TCR beta CDR3 regions. The study used the HTBI primer set for a first-round RT-PCR of the TCR CDR3. TCRdb reprocessed the multiplex PCR reads with MiXCR, giving one entry per CDR3 protein. The table records some 210,000 distinct CDR3 sequences, under 20% of them present only once. Sequenced sample: blood. The origin of this receptor is a man aged 50 or older with Graves' hyperthyroidism. The chain uses TRBV18 and TRBJ1-1; TRBD1 agrees at 11 bases. CDR3 in DNA: TGTGCCAGCAGTCCAGGGACAGGGGGGACTGAAGCTTTCTTT. Translated, it gives CASSPGTGGTEAFF.